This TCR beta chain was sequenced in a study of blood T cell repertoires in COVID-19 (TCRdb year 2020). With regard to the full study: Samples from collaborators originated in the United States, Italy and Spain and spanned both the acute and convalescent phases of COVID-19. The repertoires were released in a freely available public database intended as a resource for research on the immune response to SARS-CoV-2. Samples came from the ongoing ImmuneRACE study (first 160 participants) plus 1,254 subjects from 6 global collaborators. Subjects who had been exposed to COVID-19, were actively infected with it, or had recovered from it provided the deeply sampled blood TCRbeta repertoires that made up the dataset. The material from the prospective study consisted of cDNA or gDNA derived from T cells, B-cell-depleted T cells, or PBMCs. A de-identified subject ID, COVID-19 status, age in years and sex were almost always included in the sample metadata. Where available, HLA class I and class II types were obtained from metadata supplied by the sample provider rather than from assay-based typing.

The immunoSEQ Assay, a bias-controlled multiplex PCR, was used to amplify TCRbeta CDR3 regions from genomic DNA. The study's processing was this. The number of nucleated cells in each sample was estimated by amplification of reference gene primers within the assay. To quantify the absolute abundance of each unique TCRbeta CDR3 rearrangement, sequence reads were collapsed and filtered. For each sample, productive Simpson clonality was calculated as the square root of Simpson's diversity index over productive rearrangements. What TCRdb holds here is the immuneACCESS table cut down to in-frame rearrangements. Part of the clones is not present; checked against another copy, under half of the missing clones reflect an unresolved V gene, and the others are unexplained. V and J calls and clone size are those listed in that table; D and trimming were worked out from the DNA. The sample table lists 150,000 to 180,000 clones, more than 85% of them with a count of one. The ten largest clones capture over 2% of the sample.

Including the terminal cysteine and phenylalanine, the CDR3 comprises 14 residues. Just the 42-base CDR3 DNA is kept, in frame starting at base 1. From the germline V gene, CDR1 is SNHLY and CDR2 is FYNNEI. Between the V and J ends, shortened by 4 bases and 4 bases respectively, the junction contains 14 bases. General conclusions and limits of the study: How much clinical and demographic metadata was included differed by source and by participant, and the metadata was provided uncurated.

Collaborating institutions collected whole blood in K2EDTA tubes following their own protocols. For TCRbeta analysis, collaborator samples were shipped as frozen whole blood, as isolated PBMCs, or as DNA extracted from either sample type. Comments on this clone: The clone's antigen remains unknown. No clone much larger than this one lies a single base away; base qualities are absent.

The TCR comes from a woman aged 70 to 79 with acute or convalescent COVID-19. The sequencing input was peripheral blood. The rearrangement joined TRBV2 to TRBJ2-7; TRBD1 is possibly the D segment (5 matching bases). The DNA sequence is TGTGCCAGCAGTGCCTCTAACAGGCCATACGAGCAGTACTTC. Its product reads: CASSASNRPYEQYF.